The next 2 T cell receptor beta chains were all read from a single sample in a study of blood T cell repertoires in COVID-19. Assay: immunoSEQ multiplex PCR; the TCRdb copy retains only in-frame clones and omits some. The sample includes fewer than 250,000 clones, about 87% of them seen just once. The sample taken for sequencing was peripheral blood. Receptors originate from a man aged 65 to 79 with acute or convalescent COVID-19.

The chain carries TRBV7-9 and TRBJ2-7; 7 nucleotides line up with TRBD2. Germline CDR1 is SEHNR and CDR2 is FQNEAQ (reference sequence). Trimming removed 5 bases from V and 2 bases from J; junction bases left unmatched: 21. CDR3 length: 19 residues. CDR3 coding DNA: TGTGCCAGCAGCAGCCCAACCCCGCTCGGGGGGACCCTCACCTACGAGCAGTACTTC. It yields the protein CASSSPTPLGGTLTYEQYF.

V and J are TRBV7-2 and TRBJ1-2; no reliable D call. With 5 bases removed from V and 8 bases from J, the gap between germline ends came to 21 bases. The CDR3 is 15 residues long. Germline V gives CDR1 SGHTA, CDR2 FQGNSA. The chain's CDR3 is CASSLSSAGVWGYTF. The CDR3 DNA sequence: TGTGCCAGCAGCCTGAGTTCCGCCGGAGTATGGGGCTACACCTTC.